This T cell receptor beta chain was found in a study of monozygotic twins with inflammatory bowel disease. CDR1 and CDR2 (germline): MNHEY, SVGAGI. CDR3 length: 13 residues. TCRdb reanalyzed the 5' RACE reads and collapses them to one entry per CDR3 protein, without DNA. The data show nearly 450,000 distinct CDR3 sequences, and the top ten clones hold 2% to 2.5%. Sequencing was done on a sample of blood. The gene calls are TRBV6-5 and TRBJ2-1. This clonotype was obtained from a human donor with ulcerative colitis or Crohn's disease, or a healthy co-twin of an affected twin (not recorded which). CDR3 loop: CASSFAGDNEQFF.